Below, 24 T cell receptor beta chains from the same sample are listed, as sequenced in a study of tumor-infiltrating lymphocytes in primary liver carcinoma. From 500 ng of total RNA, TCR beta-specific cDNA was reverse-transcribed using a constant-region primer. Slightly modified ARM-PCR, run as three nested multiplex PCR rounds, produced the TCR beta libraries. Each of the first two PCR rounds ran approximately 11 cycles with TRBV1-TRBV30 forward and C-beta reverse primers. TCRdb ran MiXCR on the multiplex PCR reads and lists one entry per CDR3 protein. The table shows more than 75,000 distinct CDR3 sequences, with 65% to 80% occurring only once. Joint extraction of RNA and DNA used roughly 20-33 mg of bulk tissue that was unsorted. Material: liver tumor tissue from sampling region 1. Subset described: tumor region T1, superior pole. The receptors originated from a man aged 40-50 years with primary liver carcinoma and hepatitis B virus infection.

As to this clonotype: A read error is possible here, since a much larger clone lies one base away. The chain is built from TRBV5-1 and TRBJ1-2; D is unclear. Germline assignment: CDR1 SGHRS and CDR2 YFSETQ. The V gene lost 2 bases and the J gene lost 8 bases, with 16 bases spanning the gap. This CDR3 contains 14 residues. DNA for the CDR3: TGCGCCAGCAGCTTTGAAGGCGGACCTGTAGGCTACACCTTC. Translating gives CASSFEGGPVGYTF. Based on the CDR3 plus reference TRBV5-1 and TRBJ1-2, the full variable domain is KAGVTQTPRYLIKTRGQQVTLSCSPISGHRSVSWYQQTPGQGLQFLFEYFSETQRNKGNFPGRFSGRQFSNSRSEMNVSTLELGDSALYLCASSFEGGPVGYTFGSGTRLTVV.

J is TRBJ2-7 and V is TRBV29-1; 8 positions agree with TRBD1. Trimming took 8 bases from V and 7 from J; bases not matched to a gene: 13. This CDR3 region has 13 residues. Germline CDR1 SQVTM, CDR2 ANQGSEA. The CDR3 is CSILTGAGYEQYF. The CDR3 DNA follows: TGCAGCATCCTGACAGGGGCCGGCTATGAGCAGTACTTC.

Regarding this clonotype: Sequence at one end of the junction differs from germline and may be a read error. The DNA of the CDR3 is TGTGACAGCAGCTCCCTTCCAGGGGGCGACTATGGCTACACCTTC. Translating gives CDSSSLPGGDYGYTF. This rearrangement joins TRBV14 to TRBJ1-2, with 8 nucleotides matching TRBD1. CDR3 length: 15 amino acids. The germline V gene encodes CDR1 SGHDN and CDR2 FVKESK.

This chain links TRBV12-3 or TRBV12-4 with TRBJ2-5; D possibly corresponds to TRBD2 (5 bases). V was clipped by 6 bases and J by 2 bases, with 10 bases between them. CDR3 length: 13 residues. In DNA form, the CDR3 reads TGTGCCAGCAGCCGGACTGGTCAAGAGACCCAGTACTTC. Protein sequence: CASSRTGQETQYF.

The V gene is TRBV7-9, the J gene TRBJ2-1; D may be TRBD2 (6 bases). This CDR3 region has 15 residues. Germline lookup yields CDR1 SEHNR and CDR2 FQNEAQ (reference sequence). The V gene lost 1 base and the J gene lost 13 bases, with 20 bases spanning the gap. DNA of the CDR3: TGTGCCAGCAGCTTAGGACTAGTGGCCCACAGTGACCAGTTCTTC. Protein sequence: CASSLGLVAHSDQFF.

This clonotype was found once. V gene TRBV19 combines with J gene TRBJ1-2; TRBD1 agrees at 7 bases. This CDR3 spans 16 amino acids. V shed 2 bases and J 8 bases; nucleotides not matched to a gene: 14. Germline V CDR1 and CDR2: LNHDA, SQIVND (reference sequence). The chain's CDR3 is CASSITSPTGTIGYTF. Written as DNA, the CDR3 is TGTGCCAGTAGTATAACCTCTCCGACAGGGACAATCGGCTACACCTTC.

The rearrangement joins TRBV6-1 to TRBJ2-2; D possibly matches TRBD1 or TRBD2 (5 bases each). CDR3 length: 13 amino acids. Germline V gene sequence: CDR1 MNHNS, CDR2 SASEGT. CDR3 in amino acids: CASLGPNTGELFF. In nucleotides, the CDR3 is TGTGCTTCACTGGGACCCAACACCGGGGAGCTGTTTTTT.

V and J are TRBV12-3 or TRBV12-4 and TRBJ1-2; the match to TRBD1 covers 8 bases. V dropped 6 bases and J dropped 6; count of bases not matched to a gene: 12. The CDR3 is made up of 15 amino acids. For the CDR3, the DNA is TGTGCCAGCAGCCGGGAACAGGGGGAAGTACATGGCTACACCTTC. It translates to CASSREQGEVHGYTF.

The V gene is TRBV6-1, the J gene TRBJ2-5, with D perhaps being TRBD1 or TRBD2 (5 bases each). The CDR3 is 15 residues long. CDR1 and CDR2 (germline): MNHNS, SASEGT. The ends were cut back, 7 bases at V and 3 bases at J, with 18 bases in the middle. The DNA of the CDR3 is TGTGCCAGCATTGTTGGGCGAGAGGGGAAAGAGACCCAGTACTTC. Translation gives CASIVGREGKETQYF.

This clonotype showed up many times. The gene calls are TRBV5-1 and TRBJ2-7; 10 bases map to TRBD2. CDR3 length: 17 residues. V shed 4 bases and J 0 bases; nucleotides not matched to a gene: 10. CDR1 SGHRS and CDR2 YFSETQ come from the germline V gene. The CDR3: CASSPPGLAVSSYEQYF. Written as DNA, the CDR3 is TGCGCCAGCAGCCCCCCCGGACTAGCGGTTAGCTCCTACGAGCAGTACTTC.

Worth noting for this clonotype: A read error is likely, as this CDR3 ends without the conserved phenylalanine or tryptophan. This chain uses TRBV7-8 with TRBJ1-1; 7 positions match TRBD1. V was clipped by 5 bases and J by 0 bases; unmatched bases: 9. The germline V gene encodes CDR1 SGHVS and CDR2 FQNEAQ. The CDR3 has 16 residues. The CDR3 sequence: CASSPRAGGMNTEAFC. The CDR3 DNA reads TGTGCCAGCAGCCCACGAGCAGGGGGGATGAACACTGAAGCTTTCTGT.

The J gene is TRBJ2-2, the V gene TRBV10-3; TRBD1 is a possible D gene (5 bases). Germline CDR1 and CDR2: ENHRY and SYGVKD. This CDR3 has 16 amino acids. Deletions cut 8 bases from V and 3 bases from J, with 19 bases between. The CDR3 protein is CAIGPSPRVDTGELFF. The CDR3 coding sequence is TGTGCCATCGGTCCCTCGCCCAGGGTGGACACCGGGGAGCTGTTTTTT.

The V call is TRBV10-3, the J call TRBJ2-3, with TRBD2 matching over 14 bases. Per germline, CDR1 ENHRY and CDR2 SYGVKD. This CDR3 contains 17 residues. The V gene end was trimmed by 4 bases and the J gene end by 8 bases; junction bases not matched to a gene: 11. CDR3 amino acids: CAISGSPGTSGRGTQYF. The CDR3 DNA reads TGTGCCATCAGTGGTTCTCCCGGGACTAGCGGGAGAGGTACGCAGTATTTT.

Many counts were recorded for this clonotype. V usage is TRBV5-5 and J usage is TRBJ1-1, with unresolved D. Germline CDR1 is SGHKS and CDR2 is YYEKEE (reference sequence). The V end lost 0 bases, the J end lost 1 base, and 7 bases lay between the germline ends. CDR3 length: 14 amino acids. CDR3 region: CASSLVPENTEAFF. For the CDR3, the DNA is TGTGCCAGCAGCTTGGTCCCAGAGAACACTGAAGCTTTCTTT.

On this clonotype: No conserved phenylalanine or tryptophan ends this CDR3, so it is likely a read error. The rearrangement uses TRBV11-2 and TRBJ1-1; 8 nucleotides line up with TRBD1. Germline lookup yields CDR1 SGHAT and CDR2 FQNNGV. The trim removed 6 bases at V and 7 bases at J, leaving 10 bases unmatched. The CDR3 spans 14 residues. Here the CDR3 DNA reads TGTGCCAGCAGGACCCTAGGACAGGGCGGTGAAGCTTTCTAT. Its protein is CASRTLGQGGEAFY.

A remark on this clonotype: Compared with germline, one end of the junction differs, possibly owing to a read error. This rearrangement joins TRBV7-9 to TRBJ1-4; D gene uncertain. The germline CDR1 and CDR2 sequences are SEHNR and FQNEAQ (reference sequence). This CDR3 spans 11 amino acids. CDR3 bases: TGTGCCAGCAGCTATGGTGAAAAACTGCTTTTT. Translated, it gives CASSYGEKLLF.

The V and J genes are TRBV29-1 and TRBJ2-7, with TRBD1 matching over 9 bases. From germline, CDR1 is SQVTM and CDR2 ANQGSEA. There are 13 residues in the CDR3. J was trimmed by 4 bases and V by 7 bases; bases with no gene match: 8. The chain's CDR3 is CSDRTGADYEQYF. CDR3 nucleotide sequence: TGCAGCGATCGGACAGGGGCGGATTACGAGCAGTACTTC.

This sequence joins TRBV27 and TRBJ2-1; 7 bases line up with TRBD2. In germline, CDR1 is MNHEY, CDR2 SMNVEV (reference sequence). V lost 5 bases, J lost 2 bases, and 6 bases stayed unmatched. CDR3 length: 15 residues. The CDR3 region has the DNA TGTGCCAGCAGTCTCCGGGACTATGCCTACAATGAGCAGTTCTTC. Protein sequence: CASSLRDYAYNEQFF.

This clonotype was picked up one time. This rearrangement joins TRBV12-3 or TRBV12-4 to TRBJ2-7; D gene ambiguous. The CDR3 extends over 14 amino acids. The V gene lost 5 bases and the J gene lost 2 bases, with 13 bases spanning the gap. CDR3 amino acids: CASSPTAVPYEQYF. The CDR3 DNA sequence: TGTGCCAGCAGTCCCACGGCGGTGCCCTACGAGCAGTACTTC.

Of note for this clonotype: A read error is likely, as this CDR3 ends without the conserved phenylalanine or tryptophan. This CDR3 reads CASSGWSAGELFS. Here the CDR3 DNA reads TGTGCCAGTAGCGGGTGGTCAGCCGGGGAGCTGTTTTCT. The chain uses TRBV11-2 and TRBJ2-2; TRBD2 matches 7 bases. From germline, CDR1 is SGHAT and CDR2 FQNNGV. CDR3 length: 13 residues. The trim removed 9 bases at V and 6 bases at J, leaving 7 bases unmatched.

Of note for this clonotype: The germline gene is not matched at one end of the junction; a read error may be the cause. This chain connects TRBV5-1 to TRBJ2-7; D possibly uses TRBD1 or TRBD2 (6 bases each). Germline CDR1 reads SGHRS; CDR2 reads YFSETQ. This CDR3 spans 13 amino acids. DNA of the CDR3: TGCGCCAGCAGCACGGGGGACAACTGGGAGCAGTATTTC. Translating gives CASSTGDNWEQYF.

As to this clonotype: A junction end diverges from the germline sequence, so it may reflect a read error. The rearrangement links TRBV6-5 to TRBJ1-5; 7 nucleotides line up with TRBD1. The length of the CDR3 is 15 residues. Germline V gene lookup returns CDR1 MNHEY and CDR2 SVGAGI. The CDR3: CVSRLKIGGDQPQHF. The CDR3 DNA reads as TGTGTCAGCAGATTAAAAATAGGGGGCGATCAACCCCAGCATTTT.

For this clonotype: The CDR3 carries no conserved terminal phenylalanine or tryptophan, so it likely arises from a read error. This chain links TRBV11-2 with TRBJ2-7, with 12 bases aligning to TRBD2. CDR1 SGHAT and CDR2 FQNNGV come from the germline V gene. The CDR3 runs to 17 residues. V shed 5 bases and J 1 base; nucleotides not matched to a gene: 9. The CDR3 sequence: CASSQGLAGSSSYEQYL. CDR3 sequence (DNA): TGTGCCAGCAGCCAGGGACTAGCGGGTTCCTCTTCCTACGAGCAGTACTTA.

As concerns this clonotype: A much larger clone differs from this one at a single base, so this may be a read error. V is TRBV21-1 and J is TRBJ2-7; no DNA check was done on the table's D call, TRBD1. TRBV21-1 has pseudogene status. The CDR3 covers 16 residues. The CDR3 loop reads CASSLRTELSSYEQYF. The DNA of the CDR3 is TGTGCCAGCAGCTTAAGGACAGAGCTGTCGTCCTACGAGCAGTACTTC.